This T cell receptor (beta chain) was sequenced for a study of blood T cell repertoires in COVID-19. Study-wide background: COVID-19 samples from acute and convalescent phases originated in the United States, Italy and Spain. Sample material is recorded as cDNA or gDNA derived from T cells, B-cell-depleted T cells, or PBMCs.

Original data processing: Nucleated cell number was recorded as an estimate derived from reference gene primer amplification. TCRdb's copy holds only in-frame clones and misses some; the assay was immunoSEQ multiplex PCR. The V and J calls and clone size come from that table; D and trimming were worked out from the DNA. The table includes 65,000 to 90,000 clones, 85% to 90% detected once. Trimming stripped 0 bases from V and 7 bases from J, with 10 bases between. This CDR3 contains 14 residues. From germline, CDR1 is LGHNA and CDR2 YNFKEQ. The specimen was peripheral blood. The chain couples TRBV4-2 to TRBJ2-4; D perhaps matches TRBD1 (6 bases). The source is an elderly man with acute or convalescent COVID-19. In DNA, the CDR3 is TGTGCCAGCAGCCAAGATCACAGGGACAACATTCAGTACTTC. It encodes CASSQDHRDNIQYF.